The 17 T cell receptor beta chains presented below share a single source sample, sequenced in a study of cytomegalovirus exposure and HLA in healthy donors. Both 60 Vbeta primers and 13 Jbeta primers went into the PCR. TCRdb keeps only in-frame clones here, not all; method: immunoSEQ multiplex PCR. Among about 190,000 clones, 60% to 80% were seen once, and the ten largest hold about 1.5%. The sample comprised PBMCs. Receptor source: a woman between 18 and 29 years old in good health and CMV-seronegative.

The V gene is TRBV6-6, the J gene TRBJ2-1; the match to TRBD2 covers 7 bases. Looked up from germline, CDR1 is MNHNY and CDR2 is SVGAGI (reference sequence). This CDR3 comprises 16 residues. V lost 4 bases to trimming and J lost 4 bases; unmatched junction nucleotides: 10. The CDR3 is CASSSPGSGKYNEQFF. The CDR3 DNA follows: TGTGCCAGCAGTTCCCCGGGGAGCGGGAAGTACAATGAGCAGTTCTTC.

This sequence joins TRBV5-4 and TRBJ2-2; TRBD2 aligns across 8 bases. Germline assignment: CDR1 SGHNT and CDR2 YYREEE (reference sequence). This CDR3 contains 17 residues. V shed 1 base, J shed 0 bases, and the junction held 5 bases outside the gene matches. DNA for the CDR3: TGTGCCAGCAGCTTGTCGCGCGGGAGGACGAACACCGGGGAGCTGTTTTTT. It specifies CASSLSRGRTNTGELFF.

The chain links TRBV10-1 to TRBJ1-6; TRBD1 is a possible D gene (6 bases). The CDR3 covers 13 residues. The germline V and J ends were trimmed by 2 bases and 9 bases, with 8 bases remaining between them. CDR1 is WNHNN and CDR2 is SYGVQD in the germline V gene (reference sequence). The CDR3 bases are TGCGCCAGCAGTGAGACAGGGACTTCACCCCTCCACTTT. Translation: CASSETGTSPLHF.

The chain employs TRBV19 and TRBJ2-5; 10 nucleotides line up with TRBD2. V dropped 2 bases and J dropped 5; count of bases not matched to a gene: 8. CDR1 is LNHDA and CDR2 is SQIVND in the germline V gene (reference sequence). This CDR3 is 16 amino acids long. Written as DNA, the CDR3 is TGTGCCAGTAGTATAACAAGCGGGGGGGCCTCGGAGACCCAGTACTTC. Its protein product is CASSITSGGASETQYF.

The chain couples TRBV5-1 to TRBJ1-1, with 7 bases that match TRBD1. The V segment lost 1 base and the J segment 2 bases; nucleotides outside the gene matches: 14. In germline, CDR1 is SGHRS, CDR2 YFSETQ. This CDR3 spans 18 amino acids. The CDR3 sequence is CASSLTGVPDPDNTEAFF. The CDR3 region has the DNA TGCGCCAGCAGCTTGACAGGGGTTCCAGATCCCGACAACACTGAAGCTTTCTTT.

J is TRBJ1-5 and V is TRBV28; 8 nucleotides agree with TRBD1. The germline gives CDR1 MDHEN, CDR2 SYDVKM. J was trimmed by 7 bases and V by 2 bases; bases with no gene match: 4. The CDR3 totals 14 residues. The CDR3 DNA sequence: TGTGCCAGCAGTTTAAACAGGGGGTGGCAGCCCCAGCATTTT. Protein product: CASSLNRGWQPQHF. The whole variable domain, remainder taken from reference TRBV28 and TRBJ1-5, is DVKVTQSSRYLVKRTGEKVFLECVQDMDHENMFWYRQDPGLGLRLIYFSYDVKMKEKGDIPEGYSVSREKKERFSLILESASTNQTSMYLCASSLNRGWQPQHFGDGTRLSIL.

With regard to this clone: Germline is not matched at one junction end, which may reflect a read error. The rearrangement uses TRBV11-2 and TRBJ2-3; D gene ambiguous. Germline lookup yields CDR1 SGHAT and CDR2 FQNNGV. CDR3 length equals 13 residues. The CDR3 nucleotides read TGTGCCAGCAGTCCCAGCAGAGGAGCCCTCGTGGATTTT. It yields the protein CASSPSRGALVDF.

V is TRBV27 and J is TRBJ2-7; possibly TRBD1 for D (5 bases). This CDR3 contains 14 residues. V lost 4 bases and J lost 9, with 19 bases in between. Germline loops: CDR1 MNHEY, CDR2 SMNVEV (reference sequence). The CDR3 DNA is TGTGCCAGCAGTTCGGACACCCTGGGTGGGTGGCAGTACTTC. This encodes CASSSDTLGGWQYF.

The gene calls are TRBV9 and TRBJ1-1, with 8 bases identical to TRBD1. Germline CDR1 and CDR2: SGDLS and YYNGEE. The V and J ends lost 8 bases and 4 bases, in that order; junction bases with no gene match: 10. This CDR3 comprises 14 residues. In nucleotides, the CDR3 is TGTGCCAGTGTCCCGGGACAGGTAGTCACTGAAGCTTTCTTT. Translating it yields CASVPGQVVTEAFF. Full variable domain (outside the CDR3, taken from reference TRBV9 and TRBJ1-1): DSGVTQTPKHLITATGQRVTLRCSPRSGDLSVYWYQQSLDQGLQFLIQYYNGEERAKGNILERFSAQQFPDLHSELNLSSLELGDSALYFCASVPGQVVTEAFFGQGTRLTVV.

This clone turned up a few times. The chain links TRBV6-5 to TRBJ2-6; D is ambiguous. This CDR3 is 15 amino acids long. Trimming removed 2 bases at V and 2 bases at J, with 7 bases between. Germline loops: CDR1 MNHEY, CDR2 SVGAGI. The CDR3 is CASSYERTGANVLTF. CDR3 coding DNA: TGTGCCAGCAGTTACGAGCGTACTGGGGCCAACGTCCTGACTTTC.

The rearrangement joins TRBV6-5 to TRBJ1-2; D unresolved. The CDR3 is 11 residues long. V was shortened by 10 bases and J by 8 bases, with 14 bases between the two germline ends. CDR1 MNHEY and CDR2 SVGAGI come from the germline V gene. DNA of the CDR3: TGTGCCACGAGAGGTATTGGAGGCTACACCTTC. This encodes CATRGIGGYTF.

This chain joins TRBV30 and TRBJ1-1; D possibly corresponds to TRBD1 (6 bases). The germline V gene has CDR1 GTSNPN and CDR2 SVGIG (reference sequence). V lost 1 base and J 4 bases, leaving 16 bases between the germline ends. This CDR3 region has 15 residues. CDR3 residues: CAWSGSGRGITEAFF. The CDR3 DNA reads TGTGCCTGGAGTGGGTCGGGGAGGGGGATCACTGAAGCTTTCTTT.

The CDR3 region has the DNA TGTGCCAGCAGTTTCCGGGTTAACTATGGCTACACCTTC. Its protein is CASSFRVNYGYTF. The chain couples TRBV27 to TRBJ1-2; D remains ambiguous. Germline CDR1 and CDR2: MNHEY and SMNVEV (reference sequence). The CDR3 sequence is 13 residues long. V lost 3 bases and J lost 1, with 6 bases in between.

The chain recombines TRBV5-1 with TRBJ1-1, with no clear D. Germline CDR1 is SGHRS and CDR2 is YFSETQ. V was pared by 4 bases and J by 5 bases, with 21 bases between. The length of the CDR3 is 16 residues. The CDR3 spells CASSPLRGVGGTEAFF. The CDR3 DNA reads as TGCGCCAGCAGCCCCCTCCGGGGTGTGGGTGGTACTGAAGCTTTCTTT.

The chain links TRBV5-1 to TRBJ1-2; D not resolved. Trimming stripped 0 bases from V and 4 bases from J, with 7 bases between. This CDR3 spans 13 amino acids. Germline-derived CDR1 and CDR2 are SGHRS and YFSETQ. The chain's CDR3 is CASSLESGYGYTF. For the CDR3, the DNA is TGCGCCAGCAGCTTGGAGTCCGGCTATGGCTACACCTTC.

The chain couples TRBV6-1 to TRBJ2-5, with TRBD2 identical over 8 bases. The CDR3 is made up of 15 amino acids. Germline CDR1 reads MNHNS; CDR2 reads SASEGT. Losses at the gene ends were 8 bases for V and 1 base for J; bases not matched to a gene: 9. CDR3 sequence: CASLASGHTQETQYF. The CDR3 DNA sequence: TGTGCCAGCCTGGCTAGCGGGCATACCCAAGAGACCCAGTACTTC.

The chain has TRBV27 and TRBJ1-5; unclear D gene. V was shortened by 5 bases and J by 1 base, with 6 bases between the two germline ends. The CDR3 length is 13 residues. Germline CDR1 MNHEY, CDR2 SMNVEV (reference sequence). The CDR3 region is CASSIQSNQPQHF. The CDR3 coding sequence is TGTGCCAGCAGTATACAAAGCAATCAGCCCCAGCATTTT.